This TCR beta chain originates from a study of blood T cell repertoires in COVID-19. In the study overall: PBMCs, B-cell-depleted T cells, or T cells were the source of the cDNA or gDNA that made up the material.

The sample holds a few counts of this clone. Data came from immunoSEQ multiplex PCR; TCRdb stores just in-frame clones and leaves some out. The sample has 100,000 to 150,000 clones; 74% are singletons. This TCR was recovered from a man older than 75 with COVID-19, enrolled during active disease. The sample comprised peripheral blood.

The CDR3 DNA follows: TGTGCCAGCAGTAACTTACTAGCGGGAGAAGGAGCAATCGAGCAGTACTTC. This codes for CASSNLLAGEGAIEQYF. The chain recombines TRBV28 with TRBJ2-7; 11 bases match TRBD2. The germline CDR1 and CDR2 sequences are MDHEN and SYDVKM. This CDR3 spans 17 amino acids. Losses at the gene ends were 5 bases for V and 6 bases for J; bases not matched to a gene: 15. Looking up the rest from reference TRBV28 and TRBJ2-7 gives the full variable domain: DVKVTQSSRYLVKRTGEKVFLECVQDMDHENMFWYRQDPGLGLRLIYFSYDVKMKEKGDIPEGYSVSREKKERFSLILESASTNQTSMYLCASSNLLAGEGAIEQYFGPGTRLTVT.